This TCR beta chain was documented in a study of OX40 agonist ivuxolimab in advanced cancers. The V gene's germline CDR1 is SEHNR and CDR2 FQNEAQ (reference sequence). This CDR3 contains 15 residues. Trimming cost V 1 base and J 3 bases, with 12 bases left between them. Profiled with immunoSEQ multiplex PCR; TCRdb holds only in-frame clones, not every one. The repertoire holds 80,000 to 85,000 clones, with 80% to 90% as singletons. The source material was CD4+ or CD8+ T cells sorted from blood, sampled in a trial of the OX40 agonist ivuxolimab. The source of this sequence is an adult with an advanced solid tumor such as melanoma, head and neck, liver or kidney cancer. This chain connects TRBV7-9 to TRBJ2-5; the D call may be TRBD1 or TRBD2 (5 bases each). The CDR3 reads CASSLGWDHEETQYF. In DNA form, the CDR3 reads TGTGCCAGCAGCTTAGGATGGGACCACGAAGAGACCCAGTACTTC.